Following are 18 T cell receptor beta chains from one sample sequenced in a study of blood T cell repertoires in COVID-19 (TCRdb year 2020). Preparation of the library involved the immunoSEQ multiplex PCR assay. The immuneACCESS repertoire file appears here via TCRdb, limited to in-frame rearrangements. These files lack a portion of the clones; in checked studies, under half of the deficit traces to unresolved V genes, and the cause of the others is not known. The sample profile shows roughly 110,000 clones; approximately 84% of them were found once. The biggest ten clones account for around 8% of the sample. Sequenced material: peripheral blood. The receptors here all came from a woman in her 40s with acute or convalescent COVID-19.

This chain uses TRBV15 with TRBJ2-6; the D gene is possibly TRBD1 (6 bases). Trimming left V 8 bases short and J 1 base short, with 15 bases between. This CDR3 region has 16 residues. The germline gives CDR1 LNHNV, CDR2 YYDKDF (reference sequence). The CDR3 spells CATGRDTGSGANVLTF. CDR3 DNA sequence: TGTGCCACCGGTCGGGACACAGGATCTGGGGCCAACGTCCTGACTTTC.

This chain's CDR3 is CASSLSAREQFF. CDR3 DNA sequence: TGCGCCAGCAGCTTATCCGCTAGGGAGCAGTTCTTC. The chain joins TRBV5-1 to TRBJ2-1, with D unresolved. CDR3 length: 12 residues. Germline values: CDR1 SGHRS, CDR2 YFSETQ. The V end was cut by 2 bases, the J end by 10 bases, with 10 bases between.

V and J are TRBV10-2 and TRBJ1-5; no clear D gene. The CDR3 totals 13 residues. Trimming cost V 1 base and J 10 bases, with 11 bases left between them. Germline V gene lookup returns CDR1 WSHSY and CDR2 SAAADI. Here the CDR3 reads CASSEWGGRPQHF. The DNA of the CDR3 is TGCGCCAGCAGTGAGTGGGGAGGGCGACCCCAGCATTTT.

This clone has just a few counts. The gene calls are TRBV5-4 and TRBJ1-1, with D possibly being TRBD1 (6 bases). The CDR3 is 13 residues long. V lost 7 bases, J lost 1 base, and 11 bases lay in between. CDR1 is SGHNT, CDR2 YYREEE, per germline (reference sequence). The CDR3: CASLLQGNTEAFF. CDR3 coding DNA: TGTGCCAGCCTTTTACAGGGGAACACTGAAGCTTTCTTT.

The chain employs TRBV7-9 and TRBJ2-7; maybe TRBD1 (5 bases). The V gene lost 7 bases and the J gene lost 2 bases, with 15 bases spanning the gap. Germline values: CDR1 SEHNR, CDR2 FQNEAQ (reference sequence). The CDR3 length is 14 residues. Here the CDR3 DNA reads TGTGCCAGCACCTCCGGCGGACAACCCTACGAGCAGTACTTC. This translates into CASTSGGQPYEQYF.

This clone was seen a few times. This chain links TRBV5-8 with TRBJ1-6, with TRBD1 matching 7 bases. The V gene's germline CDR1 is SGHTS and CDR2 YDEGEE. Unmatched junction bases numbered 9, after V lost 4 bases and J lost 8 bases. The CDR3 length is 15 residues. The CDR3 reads CASSRQGGWYSPLHF. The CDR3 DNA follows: TGTGCCAGCAGCCGACAGGGAGGTTGGTATTCACCCCTCCACTTT.

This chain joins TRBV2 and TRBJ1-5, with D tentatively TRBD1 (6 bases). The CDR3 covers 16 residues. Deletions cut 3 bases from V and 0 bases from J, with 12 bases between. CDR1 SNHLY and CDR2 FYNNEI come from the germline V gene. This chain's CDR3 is CASSDRGGYSNQPQHF. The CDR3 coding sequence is TGTGCCAGCAGTGATCGAGGGGGTTATAGCAATCAGCCCCAGCATTTT.

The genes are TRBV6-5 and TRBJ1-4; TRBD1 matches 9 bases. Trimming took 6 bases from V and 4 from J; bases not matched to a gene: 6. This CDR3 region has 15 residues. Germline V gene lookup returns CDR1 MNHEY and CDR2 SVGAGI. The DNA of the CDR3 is TGTGCCAGCAGGAAAACAGGGGGCATTAATGAAAAACTGTTTTTT. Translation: CASRKTGGINEKLFF.

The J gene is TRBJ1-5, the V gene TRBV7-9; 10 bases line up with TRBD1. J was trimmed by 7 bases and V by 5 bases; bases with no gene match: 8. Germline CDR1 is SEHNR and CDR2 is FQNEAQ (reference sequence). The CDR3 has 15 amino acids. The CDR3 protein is CASSAGQGKLQPQHF. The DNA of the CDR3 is TGTGCCAGCAGCGCGGGACAGGGGAAGTTGCAGCCCCAGCATTTT.

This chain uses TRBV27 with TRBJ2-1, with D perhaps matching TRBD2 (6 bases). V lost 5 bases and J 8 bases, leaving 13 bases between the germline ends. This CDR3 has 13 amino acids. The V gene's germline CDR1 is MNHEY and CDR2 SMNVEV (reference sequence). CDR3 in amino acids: CASSPTRADEQFF. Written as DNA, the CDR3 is TGTGCCAGCAGTCCGACTAGGGCGGATGAGCAGTTCTTC.

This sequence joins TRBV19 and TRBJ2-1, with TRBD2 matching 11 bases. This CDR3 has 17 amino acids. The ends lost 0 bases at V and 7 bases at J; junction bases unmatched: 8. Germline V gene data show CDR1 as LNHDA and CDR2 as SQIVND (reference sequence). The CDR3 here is CASSIDRPSGGRNEQFF. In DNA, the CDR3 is TGTGCCAGTAGTATAGATCGTCCTAGCGGGGGGCGGAATGAGCAGTTCTTC.

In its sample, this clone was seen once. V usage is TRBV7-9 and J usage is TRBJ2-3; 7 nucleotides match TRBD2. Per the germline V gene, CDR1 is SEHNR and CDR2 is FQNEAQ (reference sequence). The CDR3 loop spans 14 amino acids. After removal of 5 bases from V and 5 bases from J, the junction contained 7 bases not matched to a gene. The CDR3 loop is CASSLSRGGDTQYF. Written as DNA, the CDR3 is TGTGCCAGCAGCCTCAGTCGCGGGGGAGATACGCAGTATTTT.

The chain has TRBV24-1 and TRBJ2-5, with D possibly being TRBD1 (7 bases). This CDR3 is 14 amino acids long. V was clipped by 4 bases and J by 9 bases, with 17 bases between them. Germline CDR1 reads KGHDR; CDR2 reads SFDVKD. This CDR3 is CATSDGTARGAQYF. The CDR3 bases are TGTGCCACCAGTGACGGGACAGCGAGGGGGGCCCAGTACTTC.

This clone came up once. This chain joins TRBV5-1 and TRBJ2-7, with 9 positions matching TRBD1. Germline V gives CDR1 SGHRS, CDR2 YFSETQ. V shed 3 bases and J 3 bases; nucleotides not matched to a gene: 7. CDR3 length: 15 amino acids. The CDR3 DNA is TGCGCCAGCAGCTGGCTCGGGGACAGGGACTACGAGCAGTACTTC. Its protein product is CASSWLGDRDYEQYF. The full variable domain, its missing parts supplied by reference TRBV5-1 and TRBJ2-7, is KAGVTQTPRYLIKTRGQQVTLSCSPISGHRSVSWYQQTPGQGLQFLFEYFSETQRNKGNFPGRFSGRQFSNSRSEMNVSTLELGDSALYLCASSWLGDRDYEQYFGPGTRLTVT.

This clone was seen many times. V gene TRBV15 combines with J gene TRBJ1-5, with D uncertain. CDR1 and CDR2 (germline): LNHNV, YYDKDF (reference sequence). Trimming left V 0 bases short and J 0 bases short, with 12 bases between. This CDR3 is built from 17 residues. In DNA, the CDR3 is TGTGCCACCAGCAGAGAAGGAGTACACTATAGCAATCAGCCCCAGCATTTT. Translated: CATSREGVHYSNQPQHF.

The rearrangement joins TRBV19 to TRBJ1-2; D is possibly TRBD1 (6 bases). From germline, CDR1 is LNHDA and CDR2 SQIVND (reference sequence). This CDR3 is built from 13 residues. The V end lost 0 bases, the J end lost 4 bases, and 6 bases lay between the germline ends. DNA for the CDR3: TGTGCCAGTAGTATAGAACAGGGCTATGGCTACACCTTC. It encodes CASSIEQGYGYTF.

This CDR3 reads CASSLNSRQGDGYTF. CDR3 coding DNA: TGCGCCAGCAGCTTGAATTCGCGACAGGGTGATGGCTACACCTTC. V gene TRBV5-1 combines with J gene TRBJ1-2; TRBD1 aligns across 7 bases. The CDR3 has 15 amino acids. Trimming at V came to 1 base and at J to 6 bases, leaving 9 bases not matched to a gene. The V gene's germline CDR1 is SGHRS and CDR2 YFSETQ.

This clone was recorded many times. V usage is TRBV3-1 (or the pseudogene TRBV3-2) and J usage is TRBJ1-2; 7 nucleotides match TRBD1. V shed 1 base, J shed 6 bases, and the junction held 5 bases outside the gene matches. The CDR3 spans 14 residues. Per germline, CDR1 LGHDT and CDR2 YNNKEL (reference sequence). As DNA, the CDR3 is TGTGCCAGCAGCCAAGTTGGAGGGGGCCATGGCTACACCTTC. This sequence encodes CASSQVGGGHGYTF.